The 24 T cell receptor beta chains presented below share a single source sample, sequenced in a study of cytotoxic CD8 clonotypes in ibrutinib-treated CLL. Sequencing was performed with immunoSEQ multiplex PCR; in TCRdb, only in-frame clones are kept and a portion is missing. The table shows 45,000 or so clones, with about 57% occurring only once. The material was PBMCs, obtained after 24 months of ibrutinib treatment. These receptors came from a human donor with chronic lymphocytic leukemia.

The chain carries TRBV4-2 and TRBJ1-1; 7 bases align to TRBD1. Germline trimming cut 3 bases from V and 1 base from J; bases unmatched to any gene: 8. CDR3 length equals 16 residues. Per the germline V gene, CDR1 is LGHNA and CDR2 is YNFKEQ. The CDR3 loop is CASSQDPGQTNTEAFF. In DNA form, the CDR3 reads TGTGCCAGCAGCCAGGATCCGGGACAGACGAACACTGAAGCTTTCTTT.

This clone was detected ten times or more. This chain uses TRBV13 with TRBJ1-4; D gene unclear. The V end lost 5 bases, the J end lost 8 bases, and 9 bases lay between the germline ends. The CDR3 is made up of 12 amino acids. Germline V gene lookup returns CDR1 PRHDT and CDR2 FYEKMQ (reference sequence). CDR3 in DNA: TGTGCCAGCAGCCCCAAAGGGGAAAAACTGTTTTTT. It translates to CASSPKGEKLFF.

The rearrangement joins TRBV7-6 to TRBJ1-1; no clear D gene. The CDR3 sequence is 16 residues long. Germline V CDR1 and CDR2: SGHVS, FNYEAQ. V was pared by 5 bases and J by 3 bases, with 19 bases between. The CDR3, as DNA: TGTGCCAGCAGCCTAGGGCCAGCCCTCGGTGACACTGAAGCTTTCTTT. It yields the protein CASSLGPALGDTEAFF. Supplemented by reference TRBV7-6 and TRBJ1-1, the full variable domain reads GAGVSQSPRYKVTKRGQDVALRCDPISGHVSLYWYRQALGQGPEFLTYFNYEAQQDKSGLPNDRFSAERPEGSISTLTIQRTEQRDSAMYRCASSLGPALGDTEAFFGQGTRLTVV.

The chain has TRBV29-1 and TRBJ2-2, with TRBD2 as a possible D gene (5 bases). The CDR3 spans 13 residues. The germline gives CDR1 SQVTM, CDR2 ANQGSEA. V was shortened by 4 bases and J by 5 bases, with 11 bases between the two germline ends. DNA of the CDR3: TGCAGCGTTGCGGGAACTGGAACCGGGGAGCTGTTTTTT. It translates to CSVAGTGTGELFF.

The genes are TRBV4-1 and TRBJ1-5, with TRBD1 matching 10 bases. CDR1 and CDR2 (germline): MGHRA, YSYEKL. CDR3 length: 15 residues. After removal of 4 bases from V and 4 bases from J, the junction contained 4 bases not matched to a gene. CDR3 loop: CASSLGTGENQPQHF. CDR3 nucleotides: TGCGCCAGCAGCCTGGGGACAGGGGAGAATCAGCCCCAGCATTTT.

The chain links TRBV5-4 to TRBJ2-7; 9 bases align to TRBD1. The ends lost 4 bases at V and 7 bases at J; junction bases unmatched: 6. Germline CDR1 and CDR2: SGHNT and YYREEE (reference sequence). The CDR3 sequence is 13 residues long. CDR3 sequence (DNA): TGTGCCAGCAGCAGGGACAGGGCTCATGAGCAGTACTTC. It yields the protein CASSRDRAHEQYF.

The V gene is TRBV19, the J gene TRBJ1-6, with D unresolved. Germline V gives CDR1 LNHDA, CDR2 SQIVND (reference sequence). The length of the CDR3 is 15 residues. The germline V and J ends were trimmed by 3 bases and 6 bases, with 12 bases remaining between them. The CDR3 reads CASSIVAAPNSPLHF. The CDR3 DNA reads TGTGCCAGTAGTATCGTGGCAGCTCCTAATTCACCCCTCCACTTT.

The chain recombines TRBV19 with TRBJ1-2; D gene unclear. The CDR3 runs 13 residues. CDR1 and CDR2 (germline): LNHDA, SQIVND (reference sequence). The V end lost 6 bases, the J end lost 4 bases, and 12 bases lay between the germline ends. Here the CDR3 DNA reads TGTGCCAGTAGCGGGGTACCCTTCTATGGCTACACCTTC. Protein: CASSGVPFYGYTF.

CDR3 in DNA: TGTGCCAGCAGTGAACAGGGACTCAACTATGGCTACACCTTC. It codes for CASSEQGLNYGYTF. This chain joins TRBV2 and TRBJ1-2, with a possible D match to TRBD1 (5 bases). The ends were cut back, 2 bases at V and 2 bases at J, with 9 bases in the middle. Per germline, CDR1 SNHLY and CDR2 FYNNEI. CDR3 length equals 14 residues.

This chain uses TRBV10-3 with TRBJ1-1, with D perhaps TRBD1 (6 bases). The CDR3 sequence is 13 residues long. V lost 10 bases and J 1 base, leaving 13 bases between the germline ends. The germline V gene encodes CDR1 ENHRY and CDR2 SYGVKD. CDR3 loop: CATVLGQNTEAFF. In DNA, the CDR3 is TGTGCCACCGTACTGGGACAGAACACTGAAGCTTTCTTT.

The chain combines TRBV5-4 with TRBJ1-1; 10 positions agree with TRBD1. Germline CDR1 reads SGHNT; CDR2 reads YYREEE (reference sequence). The CDR3 runs to 14 residues. Trimming at V came to 3 bases and at J to 3 bases, leaving 2 bases not matched to a gene. The CDR3 coding sequence is TGTGCCAGCAGCTGGGACAGGGGCCACACTGAAGCTTTCTTT. Translating it yields CASSWDRGHTEAFF.

CDR3 coding DNA: TGTGCCAGCCACACTGAAGCTTTCTTT. Its protein is CASHTEAFF. The gene calls are TRBV6-4 and TRBJ1-1; D not resolved. Trimming cost V 8 bases and J 3 bases, with 1 base left between them. This CDR3 has 9 residues. Germline assignment: CDR1 MRHNA and CDR2 SNTAGT.

V is TRBV6-5 and J is TRBJ2-7, with D tentatively TRBD1 (5 bases). CDR3 length equals 15 residues. Trimming pared 0 bases from V and 0 bases from J, leaving 9 bases between. The germline V gene encodes CDR1 MNHEY and CDR2 SVGAGI. The CDR3 DNA reads TGTGCCAGCAGTTACTCGGTCGACAGCTCCTACGAGCAGTACTTC. This translates into CASSYSVDSSYEQYF.

This sequence joins TRBV7-8 and TRBJ2-7, with D possibly matching TRBD1 (6 bases). This CDR3 has 17 amino acids. Trimming stripped 2 bases from V and 0 bases from J, with 17 bases between. Germline V gene data show CDR1 as SGHVS and CDR2 as FQNEAQ. In DNA form, the CDR3 reads TGTGCCAGCAGCTTAAATCATCGGCAGGGGTCCTCCTACGAGCAGTACTTC. It encodes CASSLNHRQGSSYEQYF.

The chain is built from TRBV19 and TRBJ1-2; 8 bases agree with TRBD1. The germline CDR1 and CDR2 sequences are LNHDA and SQIVND (reference sequence). The CDR3 extends over 14 amino acids. With 3 bases clipped from V and 7 bases from J, the junction kept 7 bases outside the gene matches. The CDR3 loop is CASSIGQGRSGYTF. The CDR3 nucleotides read TGTGCCAGTAGTATCGGACAGGGTCGGTCTGGCTACACCTTC.

The chain combines TRBV5-1 with TRBJ1-1, with D maybe TRBD1 (6 bases). Between the trimmed V and J ends, which lost 3 bases and 3 bases, there was a span of 15 bases. The germline CDR1 and CDR2 sequences are SGHRS and YFSETQ. The CDR3 spans 15 residues. The CDR3 nucleotides read TGCGCCAGCAGCTCGTCGACAGGTGTCTACACTGAAGCTTTCTTT. This translates into CASSSSTGVYTEAFF.

This sequence joins TRBV20-1 and TRBJ2-7, with D hard to call. Germline V lookup: CDR1 DFQATT, CDR2 SNEGSKA (reference sequence). The ends were cut back, 7 bases at V and 6 bases at J, with 13 bases in the middle. The CDR3 loop spans 11 amino acids. CDR3 DNA: TGCAGTGGCGGATCCCTCCTCGAGCAGTACTTC. It codes for CSGGSLLEQYF.

This clone has only one observation. An end of the junction does not agree with germline; a read error may underlie this. The V call is TRBV5-1, the J call TRBJ2-5; 8 nucleotides match TRBD2. The CDR3 is made up of 16 amino acids. Germline loops: CDR1 SGHRS, CDR2 YFSETQ. The CDR3 reads CASSPRRRGEGEAQYF. DNA for the CDR3: TGCGCCAGCAGCCCGCGGCGGCGGGGGGAGGGAGAGGCCCAGTACTTC.

The chain couples TRBV29-1 to TRBJ2-7; D possibly corresponds to TRBD1 (5 bases). The CDR3 is made up of 14 amino acids. The germline CDR1 and CDR2 sequences are SQVTM and ANQGSEA. Trimming stripped 7 bases from V and 6 bases from J, with 22 bases between. CDR3 in amino acids: CSGRGSGLRGEQYF. The CDR3 DNA follows: TGCAGCGGACGTGGGTCAGGCCTTAGGGGCGAGCAGTACTTC.

The genes are TRBV5-6 and TRBJ1-1; the D gene is possibly TRBD1 (5 bases). The CDR3 has 15 residues. In germline, CDR1 is SGHDT, CDR2 YYEEEE. V was shortened by 4 bases and J by 0 bases, with 13 bases between the two germline ends. In DNA, the CDR3 is TGTGCCAGCAGCCCCCCGACAGTGATGAACACTGAAGCTTTCTTT. The encoded protein is CASSPPTVMNTEAFF. Full variable domain (outside the CDR3, taken from reference TRBV5-6 and TRBJ1-1): DAGVTQSPTHLIKTRGQQVTLRCSPKSGHDTVSWYQQALGQGPQFIFQYYEEEERQRGNFPDRFSGHQFPNYSSELNVNALLLGDSALYLCASSPPTVMNTEAFFGQGTRLTVV.

This chain uses TRBV6-1 with TRBJ1-5; a weak D match, TRBD1 (5 bases). CDR3 length: 13 residues. Germline V CDR1 and CDR2: MNHNS, SASEGT. V lost 4 bases and J 4 bases, leaving 8 bases between the germline ends. CDR3 residues: CASSVQGNQPQHF. The CDR3 DNA follows: TGTGCCAGCAGTGTCCAGGGTAATCAGCCCCAGCATTTT.

The V and J genes are TRBV10-2 and TRBJ1-1; D possibly corresponds to TRBD1 (5 bases). The CDR3 length is 13 residues. V lost 4 bases and J lost 1, with 7 bases in between. In germline, CDR1 is WSHSY, CDR2 SAAADI. In DNA form, the CDR3 reads TGCGCCAGCAGTGGCGGGGCGAACACTGAAGCTTTCTTT. Translation: CASSGGANTEAFF.

This sequence joins TRBV5-1 and TRBJ2-5; D unresolved. CDR3 size: 13 residues. V was cut by 1 base and J by 5 bases, with 9 bases left in between. CDR1 SGHRS and CDR2 YFSETQ come from the germline V gene. This CDR3 reads CASSLNQWETQYF. CDR3 in DNA: TGCGCCAGCAGCTTGAACCAATGGGAGACCCAGTACTTC.

The chain is built from TRBV10-3 and TRBJ2-2; possibly TRBD2 for D (6 bases). The CDR3 is 17 residues long. Germline CDR1 and CDR2: ENHRY and SYGVKD. Trimming took 3 bases from V and 1 from J, leaving 15 bases between them. Here the CDR3 DNA reads TGTGCCATCAGTGATCCTGGAGGGTTGGGGAACACCGGGGAGCTGTTTTTT. Translating gives CAISDPGGLGNTGELFF.